This TCR beta chain was obtained from a study of identical twins. Study-wide results and caveats: Fewer insertions characterized abundant cord blood beta clonotypes, whereas memory repertoires showed none.

MiXCR, run by TCRdb on the 5' RACE reads, gives a single entry per CDR3 protein. The sample lists about 530,000 distinct CDR3 sequences, about a fifth occurring once. In regard to this clonotype: Its antigen is undetermined.

These sequences were also reported in another study, on yellow fever vaccine responses in identical twins.

The sequenced sample consisted of CD4+ T cells sorted from blood. This clonotype was sampled from a woman aged 18-29 years in good health.

CDR3 nucleotides: TGTGCCAGCAGCTTTGGGGGACAGGGTGATCAGCCCCAGCATTTT. Amino acids: CASSFGGQGDQPQHF. The chain has TRBV5-5 and TRBJ1-5; 9 nucleotides align to TRBD1. V was clipped by 2 bases and J by 5 bases; unmatched bases: 5. The CDR3 sequence is 15 residues long. Germline V gene sequence: CDR1 SGHKS, CDR2 YYEKEE (reference sequence).